This T cell receptor beta chain stems from a study of cytomegalovirus exposure and HLA in healthy donors. Study-wide context: Clustering assigned 81% of the approximately 400 genotyped donors to the Caucasian-associated ancestry cluster.

V lost 8 bases and J lost 6; bases outside the gene matches: 10. This CDR3 region has 14 residues. CDR1 LNHNV and CDR2 YYDKDF come from the germline V gene (reference sequence). The PCR made use of 60 Vbeta and 13 Jbeta primers. Data came from immunoSEQ multiplex PCR; TCRdb stores just in-frame clones and leaves some out. The sample yields roughly 97,000 clones, approximately 70% seen once. The chain has TRBV15 and TRBJ2-3; TRBD2 aligns across 8 bases. This clonotype was sampled from a middle-aged man in good health and CMV-seronegative. Sequenced input: PBMCs. Written as DNA, the CDR3 is TGTGCCACCGGCGGGCGGGGGGCCCAGGATACGCAGTATTTT. Protein sequence: CATGGRGAQDTQYF. The variable domain in full, completed from reference TRBV15 and TRBJ2-3, reads DAMVIQNPRYQVTQFGKPVTLSCSQTLNHNVMYWYQQKSSQAPKLLFHYYDKDFNNEADTPDNFQSRRPNTSFCFLDIRSPGLGDTAMYLCATGGRGAQDTQYFGPGTRLTVL.